Below, 4 T cell receptor beta chains from the same sample are listed, as sequenced in a study of OX40 agonist ivuxolimab in advanced cancers. Produced via immunoSEQ multiplex PCR; TCRdb's table is partial and in-frame only. The data contain some 78,000 clones, roughly 86% of them singletons. The sample was CD4+ or CD8+ T cells sorted from blood, taken in a trial of the OX40 agonist ivuxolimab. The origin of the receptors is an adult with an advanced solid tumor such as melanoma, head and neck, liver or kidney cancer.

The DNA of the CDR3 is TGTGCCAGCTCACCACCATCGGCAACTAATGAAAAACTGTTTTTT. This gives the protein CASSPPSATNEKLFF. The chain combines TRBV18 with TRBJ1-4; D remains ambiguous. The CDR3 contains 15 residues. The V gene lost 0 bases and the J gene lost 0 bases, with 5 bases spanning the gap. Looked up from germline, CDR1 is KGHSH and CDR2 is LQKENI.

J is TRBJ2-3 and V is TRBV2; 8 nucleotides agree with TRBD2. This CDR3 comprises 16 residues. The junction had 6 bases not matched to a gene; V was cut back by 2 bases and J by 2 bases. The germline V gene encodes CDR1 SNHLY and CDR2 FYNNEI. The CDR3 bases are TGTGCCAGCAGTGAATCAGGAGCGGGGGCCACAGATACGCAGTATTTT. This codes for CASSESGAGATDTQYF.

This chain joins TRBV29-1 and TRBJ2-5, with 8 bases lining up with TRBD2. V shed 3 bases, J shed 1 base, and the junction held 7 bases outside the gene matches. This CDR3 is built from 15 residues. Germline assignment: CDR1 SQVTM and CDR2 ANQGSEA. The CDR3 loop reads CSVDLAGRTQETQYF. The CDR3 DNA sequence: TGCAGCGTTGACTTAGCGGGAAGAACCCAAGAGACCCAGTACTTC.

The chain recombines TRBV13 with TRBJ2-1; TRBD2 is a possible D gene (5 bases). Germline V gene sequence: CDR1 PRHDT, CDR2 FYEKMQ (reference sequence). The CDR3 length is 13 residues. Trimming removed 5 bases from V and 8 bases from J, with 13 bases in between. The CDR3 sequence: CASSRTEEDEQFF. CDR3 nucleotide sequence: TGTGCCAGCAGCCGGACTGAAGAGGATGAGCAGTTCTTC.